A single T cell receptor beta chain is shown here with its context. This sample was taken from a study of blood T cell repertoires in COVID-19. Generated by immunoSEQ multiplex PCR, the TCRdb table keeps only in-frame clones and is missing some. The table includes 70,000 to 95,000 clones, 85% to 90% detected once. CDR3 size: 17 residues. V lost 1 base and J lost 1; bases outside the gene matches: 9. From germline, CDR1 is SGHAT and CDR2 FQNNGV. This sequence was found in a woman of 80 years or more with active COVID-19. Sample: peripheral blood. V gene TRBV11-2 combines with J gene TRBJ2-7, with 8 bases matching TRBD1. The CDR3 sequence: CASSLGTDRGASYEQYF. In DNA form, the CDR3 reads TGTGCCAGCAGCTTAGGGACAGACAGGGGAGCGTCCTACGAGCAGTACTTC.